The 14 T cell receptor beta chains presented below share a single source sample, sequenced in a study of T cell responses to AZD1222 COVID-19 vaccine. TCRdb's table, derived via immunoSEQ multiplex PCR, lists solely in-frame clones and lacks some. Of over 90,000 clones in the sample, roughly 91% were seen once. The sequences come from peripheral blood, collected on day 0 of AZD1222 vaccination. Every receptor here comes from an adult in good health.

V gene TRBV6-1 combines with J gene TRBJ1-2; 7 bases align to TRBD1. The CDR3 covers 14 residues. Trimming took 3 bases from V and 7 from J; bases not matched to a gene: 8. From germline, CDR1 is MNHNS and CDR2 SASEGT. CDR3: CASSDPTGRSGYTF. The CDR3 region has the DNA TGTGCCAGCAGTGACCCGACAGGGCGCTCTGGCTACACCTTC.

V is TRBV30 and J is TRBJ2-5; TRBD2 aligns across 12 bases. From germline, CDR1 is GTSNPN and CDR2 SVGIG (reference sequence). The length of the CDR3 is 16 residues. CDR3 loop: CAGLAGSNLYQETQYF. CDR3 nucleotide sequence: TGTGCTGGACTAGCGGGGTCTAACCTGTACCAAGAGACCCAGTACTTC.

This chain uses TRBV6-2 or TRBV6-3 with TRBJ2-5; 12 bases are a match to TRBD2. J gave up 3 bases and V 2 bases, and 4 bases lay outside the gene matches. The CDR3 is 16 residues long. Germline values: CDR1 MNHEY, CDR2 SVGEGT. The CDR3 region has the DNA TGTGCCAGCAGTTACCGGACTAGCGGGGTGAAAGAGACCCAGTACTTC. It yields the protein CASSYRTSGVKETQYF.

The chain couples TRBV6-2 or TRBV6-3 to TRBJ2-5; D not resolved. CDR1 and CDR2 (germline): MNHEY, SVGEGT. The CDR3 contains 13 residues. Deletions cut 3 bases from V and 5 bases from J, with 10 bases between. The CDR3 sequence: CASSYTESETQYF. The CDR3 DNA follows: TGTGCCAGCAGTTATACGGAGAGCGAGACCCAGTACTTC.

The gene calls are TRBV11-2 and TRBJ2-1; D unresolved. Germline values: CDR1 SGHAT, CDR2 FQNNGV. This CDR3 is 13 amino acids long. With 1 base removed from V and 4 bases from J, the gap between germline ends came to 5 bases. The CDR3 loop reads CASSLVQYNEQFF. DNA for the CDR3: TGTGCCAGCAGCTTAGTTCAGTACAATGAGCAGTTCTTC. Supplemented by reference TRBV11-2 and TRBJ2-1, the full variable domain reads EAGVAQSPRYKIIEKRQSVAFWCNPISGHATLYWYQQILGQGPKLLIQFQNNGVVDDSQLPKDRFSAERLKGVDSTLKIQPAKLEDSAVYLCASSLVQYNEQFFGPGTRLTVL.

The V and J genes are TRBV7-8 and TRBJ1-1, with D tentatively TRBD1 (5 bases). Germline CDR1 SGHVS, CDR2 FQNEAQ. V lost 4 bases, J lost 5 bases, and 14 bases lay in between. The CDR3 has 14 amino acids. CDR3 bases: TGTGCCAGCAGCTCCTCGGGAAGGGGTACTGAAGCTTTCTTT. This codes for CASSSSGRGTEAFF.

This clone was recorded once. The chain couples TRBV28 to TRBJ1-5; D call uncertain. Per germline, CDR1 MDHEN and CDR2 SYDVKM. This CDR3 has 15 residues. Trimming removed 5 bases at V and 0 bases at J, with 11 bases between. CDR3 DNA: TGTGCCAGCAGTGATGGGCAGAATAGCAATCAGCCCCAGCATTTT. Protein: CASSDGQNSNQPQHF.

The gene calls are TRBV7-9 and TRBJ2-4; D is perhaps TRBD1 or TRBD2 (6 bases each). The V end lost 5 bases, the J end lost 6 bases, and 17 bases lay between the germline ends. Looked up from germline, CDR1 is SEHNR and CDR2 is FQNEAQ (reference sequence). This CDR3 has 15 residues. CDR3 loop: CASSQSGGGLNIQYF. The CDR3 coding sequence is TGTGCCAGCAGCCAAAGTGGAGGGGGTTTAAACATTCAGTACTTC.

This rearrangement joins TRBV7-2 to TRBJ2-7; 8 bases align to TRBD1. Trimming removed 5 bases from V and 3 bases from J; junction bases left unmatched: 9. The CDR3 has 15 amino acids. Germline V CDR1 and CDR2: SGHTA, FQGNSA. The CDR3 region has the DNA TGTGCCAGCAGCCCACAGTCAGGGGGCGACTACGAGCAGTACTTC. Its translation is CASSPQSGGDYEQYF.

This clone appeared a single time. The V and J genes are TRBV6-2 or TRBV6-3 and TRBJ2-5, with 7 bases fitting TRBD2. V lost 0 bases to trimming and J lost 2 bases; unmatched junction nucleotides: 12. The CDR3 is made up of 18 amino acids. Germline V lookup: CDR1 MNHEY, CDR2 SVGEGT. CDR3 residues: CASSYSILGGTTQETQYF. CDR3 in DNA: TGTGCCAGCAGTTACTCGATTCTCGGAGGGACTACACAAGAGACCCAGTACTTC.

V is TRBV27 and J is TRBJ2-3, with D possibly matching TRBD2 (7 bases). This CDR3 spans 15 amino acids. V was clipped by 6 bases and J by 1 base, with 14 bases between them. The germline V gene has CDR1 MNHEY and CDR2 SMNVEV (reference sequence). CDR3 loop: CASRVWEGGTDTQYF. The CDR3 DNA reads TGTGCCAGCAGGGTGTGGGAGGGGGGCACAGATACGCAGTATTTT.

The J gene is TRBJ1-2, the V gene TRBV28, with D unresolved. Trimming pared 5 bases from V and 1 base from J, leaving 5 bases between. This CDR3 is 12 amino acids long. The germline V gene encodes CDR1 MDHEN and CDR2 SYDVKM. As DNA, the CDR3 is TGTGCCAGCAGTGGGATTAACTATGGCTACACCTTC. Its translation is CASSGINYGYTF.

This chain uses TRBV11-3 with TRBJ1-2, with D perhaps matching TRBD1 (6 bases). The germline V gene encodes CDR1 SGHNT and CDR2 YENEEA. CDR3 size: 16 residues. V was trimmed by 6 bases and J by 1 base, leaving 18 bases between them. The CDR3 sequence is CASSLIRDKNNYGYTF. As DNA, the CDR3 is TGTGCCAGCAGTTTAATTAGGGACAAGAATAACTATGGCTACACCTTC.

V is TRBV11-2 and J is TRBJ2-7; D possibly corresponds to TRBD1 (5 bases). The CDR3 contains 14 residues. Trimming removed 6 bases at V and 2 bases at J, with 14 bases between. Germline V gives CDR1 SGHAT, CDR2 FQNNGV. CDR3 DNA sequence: TGTGCCAGCAGACTGGACACTCGAACCTACGAGCAGTACTTC. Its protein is CASRLDTRTYEQYF.